The 5 T cell receptor beta chains below all came from one sample that was sequenced in a study of shared clonotypes between healthy human individuals. The assay was immunoSEQ multiplex PCR, and TCRdb's table has in-frame clones only and misses some. This table holds more than 850,000 clones, about 80% found once. The material sequenced was memory CD4+ T cells from PBMCs. Stated subset: CD45RA-negative fraction. The receptors stem from a man aged 18 to 29 in good health. Some clones in this sample may be carry-over from other donors' samples.

The rearrangement joins TRBV4-1 to TRBJ2-2, with D unresolved. This CDR3 region has 12 residues. Per the germline V gene, CDR1 is MGHRA and CDR2 is YSYEKL. Trimming pared 6 bases from V and 5 bases from J, leaving 7 bases between. CDR3 protein: CASRRPTGELFF. In DNA, the CDR3 is TGCGCCAGCAGACGGCCTACCGGGGAGCTGTTTTTT.

V and J are TRBV10-1 and TRBJ1-5; D unclear. This CDR3 is built from 15 residues. Germline CDR1 WNHNN, CDR2 SYGVQD (reference sequence). V was clipped by 2 bases and J by 5 bases, with 13 bases between them. This CDR3 reads CASSEGLIKHQPQHF. The CDR3 nucleotides read TGCGCCAGCAGTGAGGGACTTATTAAACATCAGCCCCAGCATTTT.

This clone was counted between two and nine times. The V and J genes are TRBV5-1 and TRBJ2-1; 8 bases match TRBD2. The CDR3 runs to 17 residues. CDR1 and CDR2 from the germline V gene are SGHRS and YFSETQ. Trimming at V came to 3 bases and at J to 0 bases, leaving 8 bases not matched to a gene. The CDR3: CASSSGRSGSSYNEQFF. The CDR3 coding sequence is TGCGCCAGCAGCTCTGGGCGGAGCGGGAGCTCCTACAATGAGCAGTTCTTC.

The V gene is TRBV5-1, the J gene TRBJ2-3, with D tentatively TRBD2 (5 bases). CDR1 is SGHRS, CDR2 YFSETQ, per germline. Trimming took 2 bases from V and 2 from J, leaving 9 bases between them. This CDR3 comprises 14 residues. This CDR3 reads CASSFGISTDTQYF. The CDR3 bases are TGCGCCAGCAGCTTCGGGATTTCCACAGATACGCAGTATTTT.

V and J are TRBV7-2 and TRBJ1-1; D is uncertain. V was pared by 5 bases and J by 3 bases, with 4 bases between. The CDR3 has 11 amino acids. Germline-derived CDR1 and CDR2 are SGHTA and FQGNSA. The CDR3 DNA sequence: TGTGCCAGCAGCCCCTACACTGAAGCTTTCTTT. It specifies CASSPYTEAFF.